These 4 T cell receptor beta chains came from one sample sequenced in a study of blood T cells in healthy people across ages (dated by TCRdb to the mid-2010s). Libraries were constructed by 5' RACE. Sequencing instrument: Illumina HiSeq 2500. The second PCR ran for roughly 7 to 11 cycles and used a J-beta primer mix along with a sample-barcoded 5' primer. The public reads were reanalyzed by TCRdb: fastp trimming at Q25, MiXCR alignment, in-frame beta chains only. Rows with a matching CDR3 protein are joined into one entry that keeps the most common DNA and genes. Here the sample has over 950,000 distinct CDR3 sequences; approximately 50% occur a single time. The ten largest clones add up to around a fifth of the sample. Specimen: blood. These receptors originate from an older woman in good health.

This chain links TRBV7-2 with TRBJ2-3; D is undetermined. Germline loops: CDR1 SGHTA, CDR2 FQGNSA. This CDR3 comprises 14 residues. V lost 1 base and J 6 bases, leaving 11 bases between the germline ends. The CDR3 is CASSLDLRSDTQYF. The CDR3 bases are TGTGCCAGCAGCTTAGATCTCCGCTCGGATACGCAGTATTTT. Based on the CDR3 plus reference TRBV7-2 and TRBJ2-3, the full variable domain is GAGVSQSPSNKVTEKGKDVELRCDPISGHTALYWYRQSLGQGLEFLIYFQGNSAPDKSGLPSDRFSAERTGGSVSTLTIQRTQQEDSAVYLCASSLDLRSDTQYFGPGTRLTVL.

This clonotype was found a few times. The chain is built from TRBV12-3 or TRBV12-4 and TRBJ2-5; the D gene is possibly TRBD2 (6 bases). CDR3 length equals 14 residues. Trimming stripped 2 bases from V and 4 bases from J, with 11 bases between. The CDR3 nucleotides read TGTGCCAGCAGTTTAAGCCGGGAGCCAGAGACCCAGTACTTC. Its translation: CASSLSREPETQYF.

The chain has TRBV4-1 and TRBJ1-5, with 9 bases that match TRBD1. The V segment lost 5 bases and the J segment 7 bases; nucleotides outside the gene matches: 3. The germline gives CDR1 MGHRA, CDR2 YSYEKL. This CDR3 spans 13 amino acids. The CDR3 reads CASSDRGRQPQHF. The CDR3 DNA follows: TGCGCCAGCAGCGACAGGGGGAGGCAGCCCCAGCATTTT.

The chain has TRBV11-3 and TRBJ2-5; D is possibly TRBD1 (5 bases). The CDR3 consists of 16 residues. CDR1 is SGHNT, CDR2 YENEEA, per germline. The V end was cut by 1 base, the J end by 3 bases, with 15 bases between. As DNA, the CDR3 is TGTGCCAGCAGCTTAGGCCCCAGGTGGGGCGAAGAGACCCAGTACTTC. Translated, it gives CASSLGPRWGEETQYF.